The source of this T cell receptor beta chain is a study of blood T cell repertoires in COVID-19 (TCRdb year 2020). General notes on the study: Collaborator samples came from the United States, Italy and Spain and covered acute and convalescent phases of COVID-19. A freely available public database, intended as a resource for researchers studying the immune response to SARS-CoV-2, is where the repertoires were released. Subjects who had been exposed to COVID-19, were actively infected with it, or had recovered from it provided the deeply sampled blood TCRbeta repertoires that made up the dataset. The prospective study material was composed of cDNA or gDNA derived from T cells, B-cell-depleted T cells, or PBMCs. HLA class I and class II types, where available, came from metadata supplied by the sample provider rather than from assay-based typing. The samples were drawn from the first 160 participants of the ongoing ImmuneRACE study and from over 950 subjects provided by 6 global collaborators. A de-identified subject ID, COVID-19 status, age in years and sex were almost always included in the sample metadata. Overall study outcomes, separate from this receptor: The amount of clinical and demographic metadata varied by source and participant and was provided uncurated.

The immunoSEQ Assay, a bias-controlled multiplex PCR, was used to amplify TCRbeta CDR3 regions from genomic DNA. On the study's bioinformatics: The number of nucleated cells in each sample was estimated by amplification of reference gene primers within the assay. To quantify the absolute abundance of each unique TCRbeta CDR3 rearrangement, sequence reads were collapsed and filtered. Productive Simpson clonality was computed per sample as the square root of Simpson's diversity index over productive rearrangements. This is the immuneACCESS table as TCRdb keeps it, with only in-frame sequences that have V and J called. A part of the clones is gone; compared with another copy, unresolved V genes explain less than half, and the rest is unexplained. Clone size and the V and J calls come from that table; the DNA yielded D and trimming. The sample yields 270,000 or so clones; about 90% were counted once. Jointly, the top ten make up roughly 4.3% of the sample.

Enrolling through a virtual design, the prospective study's participants ranged in age from roughly 18 to 95 years and lived across 20 to 25 United States geographic areas. In the prospective study, participants were assigned to cohorts based on the clinical history participants reported in a screening survey and a study questionnaire. Mobile phlebotomists in the prospective study collected whole blood, serum and a nasopharyngeal or oropharyngeal swab from every participant. Prospective study participants could optionally give additional blood draws and questionnaires over a roughly two-month period. Blood samples from the prospective study were shipped frozen or at room temperature prior to DNA extraction. The germline V gene supplies CDR1 SNHLY and CDR2 FYNNEI. Trimming removed 6 bases from V and 4 bases from J, leaving 9 bases between the germline ends. The CDR3 starts with the cysteine, ends with the phenylalanine, and has 12 residues. CDR3 DNA is the only sequence kept; it has 36 bases, read in frame from the first base.

Comments on this clone: Its antigen target is currently unknown. Base qualities were left out, and no much larger clone turns up one base away.

The chain is made from TRBV2 and TRBJ1-2; the D gene is unclear. Sample: PBMCs or T cells enriched from blood (not recorded which). The receptor comes from a woman in her twenties or thirties with acute COVID-19. The DNA sequence is as follows: TGTGCCAGCAGGTACGGTGGCTATGGCTACACCTTC. Its product reads: CASRYGGYGYTF.